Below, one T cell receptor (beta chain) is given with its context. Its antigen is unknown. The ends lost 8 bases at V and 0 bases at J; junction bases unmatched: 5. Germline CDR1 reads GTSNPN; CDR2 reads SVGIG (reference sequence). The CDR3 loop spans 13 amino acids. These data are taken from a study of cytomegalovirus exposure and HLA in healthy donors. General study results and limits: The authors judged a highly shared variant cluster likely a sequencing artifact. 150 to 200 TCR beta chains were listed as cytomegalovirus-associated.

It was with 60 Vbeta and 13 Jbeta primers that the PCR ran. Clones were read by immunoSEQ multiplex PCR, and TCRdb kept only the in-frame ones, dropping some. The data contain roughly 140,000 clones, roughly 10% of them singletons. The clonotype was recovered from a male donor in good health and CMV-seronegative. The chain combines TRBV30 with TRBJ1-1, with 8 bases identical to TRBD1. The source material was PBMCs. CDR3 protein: CAVRTGLNTEAFF. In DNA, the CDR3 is TGTGCCGTAAGGACAGGGCTGAACACTGAAGCTTTCTTT.